The rows below give T cell receptor beta chains drawn from one sample of a study of T-cell reconstitution after alpha-beta-depleted transplantation in children. MiXCR, run by TCRdb on the PCR reads, gives a single entry per CDR3 protein. The sample lists approximately 490,000 distinct CDR3 sequences, approximately 12% occurring once. Sequencing used PBMCs from the stem cell graft donor, obtained from the stem cell graft. The receptors shown here come from a human donor who donated a stem cell graft to a child with combined immunodeficiency. Both conserved end residues are part of each CDR3. D genes are given only for firm matches. Some rows have no size entry. The others give once, few or many, or a class for an expanded clone.

d_call	v_call	clone_size	j_call	cdr3_aa	cdr3_nt
-	TRBV5-1	many	TRBJ2-1	CASSSAPKQVEQFF	TGCGCCAGCAGCTCTGCTCCAAAACAAGTTGAGCAGTTCTTC
-	TRBV4-2	many	TRBJ2-2	CASSQDAVTMVFPGQLFF	TGTGCCAGCAGCCAAGACGCGGTGACCATGGTTTTTCCCGGGCAGCTGTTTTTT
-	TRBV25-1	-	TRBJ1-1	CASSEPDHTEAFF	TGTGCCAGCAGTGAACCCGACCACACTGAAGCTTTCTTT
TRBD1	TRBV28	-	TRBJ2-1	CASSRGQANEQFF	TGTGCCAGCAGTCGCGGACAGGCCAATGAGCAGTTCTTC
-	TRBV20-1	few	TRBJ2-5	CSARDGGARETQYF	TGCAGTGCTAGAGATGGGGGGGCGCGGGAGACCCAGTACTTC
-	TRBV4-2	-	TRBJ1-2	CASSQVLSDGYTF	TGTGCCAGCAGCCAAGTGTTAAGCGATGGCTACACCTTC
-	TRBV14	many	TRBJ2-1	CASSQVLANEQFF	TGTGCCAGCAGCCAAGTGTTAGCTAATGAGCAGTTCTTC
TRBD2	TRBV28	-	TRBJ2-1	CATGLAGGSYNEQFF	TGTGCCACCGGTCTAGCGGGGGGCTCCTACAATGAGCAGTTCTTC
TRBD1	TRBV27	many	TRBJ2-5	CASSLWGQGEETQYF	TGTGCCAGCAGTCTCTGGGGACAGGGGGAAGAGACCCAGTACTTC
-	TRBV5-1	-	TRBJ2-1	CASTSLNEQFF	TGCGCCAGCACAAGTCTCAATGAGCAGTTCTTC
TRBD2	TRBV5-6	few	TRBJ2-1	CASSFPSGTGRYNEQFF	TGTGCCAGCAGCTTCCCTAGCGGGACGGGACGATACAATGAGCAGTTCTTC
-	TRBV21-1	-	TRBJ1-5	CASSKKGGGQPQHF	TGTGCCAGCAGCAAGAAGGGGGGTGGCCAGCCCCAGCATTTT
-	TRBV3-1	-	TRBJ2-7	CASSHGTTPAYEQYF	TGTGCCAGCAGCCACGGGACGACACCTGCCTACGAGCAGTACTTC
TRBD2	TRBV5-6	many	TRBJ2-3	CASSLESDGGLTDTQYF	TGTGCCAGCAGCTTGGAGTCGGACGGGGGACTAACAGATACGCAGTATTTT
TRBD1	TRBV11-2	few	TRBJ2-1	CASSQQGSSYNEQFF	TGTGCCAGCAGTCAACAGGGGAGCTCCTACAATGAGCAGTTCTTC
-	TRBV7-2	many	TRBJ2-5	CASSPIGVGGTQYF	TGTGCCAGCAGCCCCATTGGGGTTGGTGGGACCCAGTACTTC
TRBD2	TRBV20-1	many	TRBJ2-7	CSARILAGGRDEQYF	TGCAGTGCTAGAATCCTAGCGGGGGGGCGGGATGAGCAGTACTTC
-	TRBV7-2	few	TRBJ2-1	CASSLDRTYNEQFF	TGTGCCAGCAGCTTGGACAGAACCTACAATGAGCAGTTCTTC
-	TRBV10-2	many	TRBJ2-5	CASSTEETQYF	TGCGCCAGCAGCACCGAAGAGACCCAGTACTTC
TRBD2	TRBV7-9	-	TRBJ2-1	CASRTSGFNEQFF	TGTGCCAGCAGGACTAGCGGTTTTAATGAGCAGTTCTTC
-	TRBV5-1	-	TRBJ2-7	CASSAWLTYEQYF	TGCGCCAGCAGCGCTTGGTTAACCTACGAGCAGTACTTC
-	TRBV18	few	TRBJ2-3	CASSPRRDGRTDTQYF	TGTGCCAGCTCACCACGGAGGGACGGACGCACAGATACGCAGTATTTT
-	TRBV20-1	-	TRBJ1-1	CSARGGRNTEAFF	TGCAGTGCTAGAGGTGGGCGCAACACTGAAGCTTTCTTT
-	TRBV29-1	few	TRBJ1-4	CSVGGGTNEKLFF	TGCAGCGTTGGCGGGGGGACTAATGAAAAACTGTTTTTT
TRBD2	TRBV11-1	few	TRBJ2-1	CASSLGVRGGRPNEQFF	TGTGCCAGCAGCTTAGGGGTTAGAGGCGGGAGGCCCAATGAGCAGTTCTTC
-	TRBV21-1	few	TRBJ2-4	CASSKDGTSGSPPLAKNIQYF	TGTGCCAGCAGCAAAGATGGGACTAGCGGGAGTCCCCCTCTAGCCAAAAACATTCAGTACTTC
-	TRBV5-6	many	TRBJ2-1	CASSLKEEKQFF	TGTGCCAGCAGTTTGAAGGAGGAGAAGCAGTTCTTC
TRBD2	TRBV20-1	many	TRBJ2-3	CSATRAGGLTDTQYF	TGCAGTGCTACTAGAGCGGGGGGACTCACAGATACGCAGTATTTT
TRBD2	TRBV7-3	-	TRBJ2-3	CASATSGGAADTQYF	TGTGCCAGCGCAACTAGCGGGGGGGCCGCAGATACGCAGTATTTT
-	TRBV7-9	few	TRBJ2-7	CASSLRAQANEQYF	TGTGCCAGCAGCTTAAGGGCGCAGGCGAACGAGCAGTACTTC
-	TRBV7-8	once	TRBJ2-3	CASSFSSSDTQYF	TGTGCCAGCAGCTTTAGTAGTTCGGATACGCAGTATTTT
-	TRBV5-1	-	TRBJ2-1	CASSLGTGRGTYNEQFF	TGCGCCAGCAGCTTGGGTACGGGCCGAGGGACCTACAATGAGCAGTTCTTC
TRBD1	TRBV5-1	few	TRBJ2-7	CASSQLPGQAYEQYF	TGCGCCAGCAGCCAACTACCGGGACAGGCCTACGAGCAGTACTTC
-	TRBV30	-	TRBJ2-5	CAWSSGETQYF	TGTGCCTGGAGTTCGGGGGAGACCCAGTACTTC
-	TRBV7-6	-	TRBJ2-5	CASSLVPPADQETQYF	TGTGCCAGCAGCTTAGTCCCTCCGGCGGACCAAGAGACCCAGTACTTC
-	TRBV5-1	-	TRBJ2-1	CASLRTIGVSYNEQFF	TGCGCCAGCTTACGTACGATAGGGGTGTCCTACAATGAGCAGTTCTTC
-	TRBV15	-	TRBJ1-1	CATSRARRNTEAFF	TGTGCCACCAGCAGAGCCCGGAGGAACACTGAAGCTTTCTTT
-	TRBV28	many	TRBJ1-3	CASSRPLTAARPIYF	TGTGCCAGCAGCCGACCTCTGACGGCCGCTCGCCCCATATATTTT
TRBD2	TRBV6-1	many	TRBJ2-1	CASELYRGRDNEQFF	TGTGCCAGCGAGCTGTACCGTGGGAGGGACAATGAGCAGTTCTTC
-	TRBV7-9	many	TRBJ1-1	CASSLDERTAAFF	TGTGCCAGCAGCTTGGACGAACGCACCGCGGCTTTCTTT
TRBD1	TRBV24-1	many	TRBJ2-7	CATSDRTGPEYEQYF	TGTGCCACCAGTGACAGGACAGGGCCGGAATACGAGCAGTACTTC
TRBD1	TRBV29-1	many	TRBJ2-3	CSVVRDRDSDTQYF	TGCAGCGTTGTCCGGGACAGGGACTCAGATACGCAGTATTTT
-	TRBV3-1	many	TRBJ2-5	CASSTVGQETQYF	TGTGCCAGCAGTACCGTCGGTCAAGAGACCCAGTACTTC
TRBD1	TRBV4-3	few	TRBJ2-7	CASSPGQAGEQYF	TGCGCCAGCAGCCCAGGACAGGCCGGAGAGCAGTACTTC
-	TRBV5-1	many	TRBJ2-7	CASSLEGPGINEQYF	TGCGCCAGCAGCTTGGAGGGCCCGGGGATTAACGAGCAGTACTTC
-	TRBV20-1	few	TRBJ1-2	CSARDRENYGYTF	TGCAGTGCTAGAGACAGGGAAAACTATGGCTACACCTTC
-	TRBV7-9	few	TRBJ2-5	CASSLLPPETQYF	TGTGCCAGCAGCTTACTACCGCCCGAGACCCAGTACTTC
-	TRBV11-2	-	TRBJ2-1	CASRSGTENEQFF	TGTGCCAGCAGATCTGGGACCGAGAATGAGCAGTTCTTC
TRBD1	TRBV15	few	TRBJ1-2	CATSTDRANYGYTF	TGTGCCACCAGCACCGACAGGGCTAACTATGGCTACACCTTC
TRBD1	TRBV12-3/TRBV12-4	many	TRBJ2-3	CASSPRGIGTDTQYF	TGTGCCAGCAGCCCCAGGGGGATCGGCACAGATACGCAGTATTTT
TRBD1	TRBV9	few	TRBJ1-2	CASSVTTTGAQGGYTF	TGTGCCAGCAGCGTAACTACAACAGGGGCCCAGGGTGGCTACACCTTC